This record looks at one T cell receptor beta chain sequence and its context. The antigen is unknown. The data derive from a study of graft-versus-host responses after intestinal transplantation. Whole-study context: The transplants performed in recipients were multivisceral, liver-intestinal, or isolated intestinal. Recipients uniformly received anti-thymocyte globulin induction, followed by tacrolimus and steroids for 2 to 4 years. Overall study results and limits: GvH clones were identified in recipient marrow, with some first appearing in ileum or blood. Elevated graft-versus-host to host-versus-graft clonal ratios in allografts were recorded for patients with graft-donor T cell macrochimerism.

Measured with immunoSEQ multiplex PCR; TCRdb has only the in-frame clones, and not every one. In the table there are about 3,200 clones, just over 90% of which are singletons. CDR1 is SSHAT and CDR2 is FNYEAQ in the germline V gene (reference sequence). The ends were cut back, 5 bases at V and 5 bases at J, with 25 bases in the middle. This CDR3 has 19 amino acids. This sequence originates from a human patient who received an intestinal transplant, so some T cells may come from the graft donor. Sample: bone marrow, taken 350 to 400 days after transplant. The chain employs TRBV7-7 and TRBJ2-6; D not certain. CDR3 amino acids: CASSHVGKCHKSRANVLTF. In nucleotides, the CDR3 is TGTGCCAGCAGCCATGTAGGTAAGTGCCACAAAAGTCGGGCCAACGTCCTGACTTTC. Filled out from reference TRBV7-7 and TRBJ2-6, the complete variable domain reads GAGVSQSPRYKVTKRGQDVTLRCDPISSHATLYWYQQALGQGPEFLTYFNYEAQPDKSGLPSDRFSAERPEGSISTLTIQRTEQRDSAMYRCASSHVGKCHKSRANVLTFGAGSRLTVL.